One and the same sample provided the 2 T cell receptor beta chains below, sequenced in a study of T cell repertoires in cytomegalovirus infection. Using its own MiXCR run on the reads, TCRdb lists one record per CDR3 protein. The profile covers 750,000 to 950,000 distinct CDR3 sequences, with 25% to 35% appearing a single time and less than 15% taken by the ten largest. Their antigens remain unidentified. Specimen: cultured CD8+ T cells from PBMCs, collected from culture after CMV antigen stimulation. Receptors originate from a human donor in good health (CMV status not recorded). Some clones in this sample may be carry-over from other donors' samples.

In its sample, this clonotype was seen many times. V is TRBV7-2 and J is TRBJ1-6; the D is unclear. CDR1 SGHTA and CDR2 FQGNSA come from the germline V gene. V gave up 4 bases and J gave up 6 bases, with 16 bases separating them. CDR3 length: 16 residues. CDR3 residues: CASSSPTFRINSPLHF. The CDR3 coding sequence is TGTGCCAGCAGCTCTCCCACGTTTAGGATTAATTCACCCCTCCACTTT.

The chain combines TRBV27 with TRBJ1-2; D possibly corresponds to TRBD1 (5 bases). Trimming took 3 bases from V and 1 from J, leaving 15 bases between them. In germline, CDR1 is MNHEY, CDR2 SMNVEV (reference sequence). The length of the CDR3 is 16 residues. CDR3 nucleotide sequence: TGTGCCAGCAGTTTCACTCCAGGGTCCTTTAACTATGGCTACACCTTC. Its protein is CASSFTPGSFNYGYTF.